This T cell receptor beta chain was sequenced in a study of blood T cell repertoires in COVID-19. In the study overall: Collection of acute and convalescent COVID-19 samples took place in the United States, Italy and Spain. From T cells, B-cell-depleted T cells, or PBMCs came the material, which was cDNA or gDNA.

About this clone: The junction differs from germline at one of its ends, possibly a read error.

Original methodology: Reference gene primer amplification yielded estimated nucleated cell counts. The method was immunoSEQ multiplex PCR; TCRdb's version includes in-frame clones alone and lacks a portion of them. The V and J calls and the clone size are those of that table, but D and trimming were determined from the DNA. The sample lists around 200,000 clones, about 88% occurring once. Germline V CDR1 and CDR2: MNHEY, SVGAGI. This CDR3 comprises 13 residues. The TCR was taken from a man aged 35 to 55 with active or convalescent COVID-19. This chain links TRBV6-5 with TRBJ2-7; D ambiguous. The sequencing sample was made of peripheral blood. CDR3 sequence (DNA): TGTGCCAGCAGTGACTCTTCAAACTACGAGCAGTACTTC. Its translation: CASSDSSNYEQYF.